This TCR beta chain was documented in a study of beta chain features in type 1 diabetes. Points from the study as a whole: Type 1 diabetes patients had TCRB CDR3s that were shorter (moderately but significantly so) in all four CD4+ subsets.

For this clone: Its specificity is not known.

The CDR3 totals 14 residues. Germline-derived CDR1 and CDR2 are MNHEY and SMNVEV (reference sequence). The ends lost 6 bases at V and 2 bases at J; junction bases unmatched: 7. Expressed TCRB transcripts were sequenced, since all the RNA that had been isolated was reverse transcribed. Sequenced naive, central memory and regulatory T cell samples produced an average of roughly 3.6 million reads. Libraries were prepared by immunoSEQ multiplex PCR; TCRdb keeps only in-frame clonotypes and omits some of them. This repertoire shows about 160,000 clones, around 9.7% found once; its top ten account for roughly 0.72%.

The chain employs TRBV27 and TRBJ2-7, with TRBD1 matching over 7 bases. This receptor was taken from a woman aged 25 to 39 with type 1 diabetes. Sequencing was carried out using central memory CD4+ T cells from blood. CDR3 sequence reads: CASSALGQTYEQYF. In DNA form, the CDR3 reads TGTGCCAGCAGCGCCCTGGGACAGACCTACGAGCAGTACTTC.